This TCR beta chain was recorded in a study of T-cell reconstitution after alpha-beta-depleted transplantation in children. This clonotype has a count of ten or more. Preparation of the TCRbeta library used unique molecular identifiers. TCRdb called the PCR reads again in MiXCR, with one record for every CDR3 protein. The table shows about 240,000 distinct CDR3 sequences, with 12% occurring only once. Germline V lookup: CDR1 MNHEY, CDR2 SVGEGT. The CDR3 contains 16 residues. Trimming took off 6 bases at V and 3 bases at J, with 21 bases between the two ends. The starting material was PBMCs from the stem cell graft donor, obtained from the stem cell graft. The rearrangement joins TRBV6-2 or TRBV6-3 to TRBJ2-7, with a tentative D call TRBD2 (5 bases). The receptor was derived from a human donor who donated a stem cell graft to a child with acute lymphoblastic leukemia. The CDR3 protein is CASRGWTRGLIYEQYF. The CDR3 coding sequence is TGTGCCAGCAGGGGATGGACCAGAGGGCTGATCTACGAGCAGTACTTC.